The 8 T cell receptor beta chains in this list originate from one sample, sequenced in a study of blood T cell repertoires in COVID-19. TCRdb's table, derived via immunoSEQ multiplex PCR, lists solely in-frame clones and lacks some. The repertoire consists of roughly 300,000 clones, with around 87% occurring once and the leading ten covering more than 1.3%. Sequencing input: peripheral blood. The receptors derive from a woman aged 40 to 50 who had recovered from COVID-19.

This clone turned up a few times. The CDR3 spells CSASPAGRLTGELFF. DNA of the CDR3: TGCAGTGCTAGTCCCGCCGGCAGGCTAACCGGGGAGCTGTTTTTT. The rearrangement links TRBV20-1 to TRBJ2-2; D not resolved. This CDR3 contains 15 residues. V was trimmed by 3 bases and J by 5 bases, leaving 16 bases between them. Germline V gives CDR1 DFQATT, CDR2 SNEGSKA (reference sequence).

The genes are TRBV6-5 and TRBJ1-3; D call uncertain. The CDR3 length is 15 residues. V dropped 5 bases and J dropped 4 bases, with 15 bases sitting between them. In germline, CDR1 is MNHEY, CDR2 SVGAGI. The chain's CDR3 is CASSPWREGGNTIYF. The CDR3 DNA sequence: TGTGCCAGCAGTCCCTGGAGGGAAGGAGGAAACACCATATATTTT.

The chain recombines TRBV15 with TRBJ2-3; the match to TRBD2 covers 12 bases. The CDR3 loop spans 16 amino acids. Germline trimming cut 4 bases from V and 1 base from J; bases unmatched to any gene: 3. Germline loops: CDR1 LNHNV, CDR2 YYDKDF (reference sequence). CDR3 coding DNA: TGTGCCACCAGCACAAGACTAGCGGGGGGCACAGATACGCAGTATTTT. It encodes CATSTRLAGGTDTQYF.

About this clone itself: Within the sample, other DNA sequences also encode this same CDR3. The V and J genes are TRBV30 and TRBJ1-3, with D unresolved. The germline V gene has CDR1 GTSNPN and CDR2 SVGIG (reference sequence). The CDR3 has 13 residues. Deletions cut 2 bases from V and 3 bases from J, with 8 bases between. Here the CDR3 reads CAWSPGFGNTIYF. In nucleotides, the CDR3 is TGTGCCTGGAGTCCAGGTTTTGGAAACACCATATATTTT.

This clone was observed once. The gene calls are TRBV5-1 and TRBJ2-7; D is unresolved. The CDR3 runs to 15 residues. The germline V gene encodes CDR1 SGHRS and CDR2 YFSETQ. V lost 9 bases and J 4 bases, leaving 23 bases between the germline ends. The CDR3 is CAILPWAGFPYEQYF. CDR3 DNA: TGCGCCATCCTACCCTGGGCCGGATTTCCGTACGAGCAGTACTTC.

The chain couples TRBV7-9 to TRBJ2-2; 12 bases fit TRBD2. The V segment lost 6 bases and the J segment 0 bases; nucleotides outside the gene matches: 5. Germline CDR1 and CDR2: SEHNR and FQNEAQ (reference sequence). The CDR3 sequence is 17 residues long. CDR3 DNA sequence: TGTGCCAGCAGAGAAACTAGCGGGGGGTCGAACACCGGGGAGCTGTTTTTT. It translates to CASRETSGGSNTGELFF. The variable domain in full, completed from reference TRBV7-9 and TRBJ2-2, reads DTGVSQNPRHKITKRGQNVTFRCDPISEHNRLYWYRQTLGQGPEFLTYFQNEAQLEKSRLLSDRFSAERPKGSFSTLEIQRTEQGDSAMYLCASRETSGGSNTGELFFGEGSRLTVL.

This clone appeared a single time. J is TRBJ2-7 and V is TRBV2; possible D gene TRBD1, 5 bases. The CDR3 contains 13 residues. V lost 5 bases to trimming and J lost 2 bases, with 10 bases between them. From germline, CDR1 is SNHLY and CDR2 FYNNEI. The CDR3 DNA follows: TGTGCCAGCAGTCCCAGGGTGGCCTACGAGCAGTACTTC. Translating it yields CASSPRVAYEQYF.

J is TRBJ2-1 and V is TRBV7-2; D may be TRBD1 (6 bases). Trimming cost V 4 bases and J 7 bases, with 11 bases left between them. The CDR3 contains 13 residues. From germline, CDR1 is SGHTA and CDR2 FQGNSA. The CDR3 sequence is CASSSQGWNEQFF. The CDR3, as DNA: TGTGCCAGCAGCTCCCAGGGGTGGAATGAGCAGTTCTTC.